This paragraph covers one T cell receptor beta chain sequence. The CDR3 sequence is 11 residues long. Germline trimming cut 7 bases from V and 4 bases from J; bases unmatched to any gene: 0. Germline CDR1 reads MNHEY; CDR2 reads SVGAGI. The record originates from a study of T cell responses to AZD1222 COVID-19 vaccine. The data were produced by immunoSEQ multiplex PCR, yet TCRdb's version contains in-frame clones alone and is incomplete. The sample consists of over 100,000 clones, roughly nine tenths of them appearing once. The sample here was peripheral blood, taken on day 0 of AZD1222 vaccination. This chain joins TRBV6-5 and TRBJ1-2; TRBD1 matches at 7 bases. The source is an adult in good health. The CDR3 DNA sequence: TGTGCCAGCACAGGGGGCTATGGCTACACCTTC. Amino acids: CASTGGYGYTF.